The 9 T cell receptor beta chains reported below all come from one sample, sequenced in a study of molecular identifiers for immune sequencing clone quantification. Using its own MiXCR run on the PCR reads, TCRdb lists one record per CDR3 protein. The sample has over 600,000 distinct CDR3 sequences, about 20% seen once; the top ten hold 0.7% to 1%. Sequencing was performed on naive CD8+ T cells from blood, with Jurkat cell RNA spiked in. Described subset: FACS-sorted CD8+CD4-CCR7+CD45RA+ naive T cells. The receptors originated from a human donor in good health. Some libraries in this study had Jurkat cell RNA spiked in.

This clonotype has just one count. This may stem from a read error, because a much larger clone lies one nucleotide away. V usage is TRBV19 and J usage is TRBJ1-4; TRBD1 agrees at 8 bases. The CDR3 sequence is 17 residues long. Germline CDR1 is LNHDA and CDR2 is SQIVND (reference sequence). Unmatched junction bases numbered 11, after V lost 5 bases and J lost 3 bases. CDR3 loop: CASSPDRGHGANEKLFF. The CDR3 DNA reads as TGTGCCAGTAGTCCTGACAGGGGACACGGGGCTAATGAAAAACTGTTTTTT.

Concerning this clonotype itself: It may be a read error: a sequence one base away is much more abundant. The V and J genes are TRBV7-8 and TRBJ1-4; 8 bases are a match to TRBD1. The germline CDR1 and CDR2 sequences are SGHVS and FQNEAQ. The CDR3 spans 16 residues. Trimming removed 4 bases from V and 4 bases from J; junction bases left unmatched: 8. The CDR3 loop reads CASSWTGKLINEKLFF. The CDR3 nucleotides read TGTGCCAGCAGCTGGACAGGGAAACTAATTAATGAAAAACTGTTTTTT.

In regard to this clonotype: A much bigger clone sits one base away, suggesting this may be a read error. The V call is TRBV7-9, the J call TRBJ2-2; D unresolved. V lost 7 bases and J 8 bases, leaving 8 bases between the germline ends. There are 11 residues in the CDR3. Germline assignment: CDR1 SEHNR and CDR2 FQNEAQ (reference sequence). The CDR3 nucleotides read TGTGCCAGCAAACCCGCTGGGGAGCTGTTTTTT. Translated: CASKPAGELFF.

There are many counts of this clonotype. The chain recombines TRBV28 with TRBJ2-7, with no clear D. The V gene's germline CDR1 is MDHEN and CDR2 SYDVKM. This CDR3 contains 15 residues. V lost 2 bases and J 2 bases, leaving 13 bases between the germline ends. The CDR3 coding sequence is TGTGCCAGCAGTTTAGTTTCCAGCGCCACCTACGAGCAGTACTTC. Translation: CASSLVSSATYEQYF.

In the case of this clonotype: This may be a read error: a much more frequent sequence differs by one nucleotide. This sequence joins TRBV5-6 and TRBJ1-5; no clear D gene. Germline CDR1 SGHDT, CDR2 YYEEEE. The V and J ends lost 3 bases and 10 bases respectively, with 14 bases between them. CDR3 length: 13 residues. CDR3 loop: CASSWGLRGPQHF. CDR3 DNA sequence: TGTGCCAGCAGCTGGGGTCTCCGTGGTCCCCAGCATTTT.

This clonotype has ten or more counts. The chain recombines TRBV27 with TRBJ2-3; D is possibly TRBD2 (5 bases). CDR3 length: 12 amino acids. Germline CDR1 and CDR2: MNHEY and SMNVEV (reference sequence). Trimming took 9 bases from V and 6 from J, leaving 13 bases between them. The DNA for the CDR3 is TGTGCCAGTTCCGGACTTTGGGATACGCAGTATTTT. Translated, it gives CASSGLWDTQYF.

The rearrangement uses TRBV7-2 and TRBJ2-7; 7 nucleotides line up with TRBD2. V gave up 5 bases and J gave up 6 bases; unmatched junction bases: 16. Germline V gives CDR1 SGHTA, CDR2 FQGNSA. The CDR3 totals 16 residues. In nucleotides, the CDR3 is TGTGCCAGCAGCCCGAAAGCTAGCGGCGAGCTACGCGAGCAGTACTTC. Translating gives CASSPKASGELREQYF.

In its sample, this clonotype was seen many times. The chain has TRBV7-6 and TRBJ1-1, with D maybe TRBD1 (5 bases). Trimming removed 5 bases from V and 2 bases from J, with 12 bases in between. The CDR3 is made up of 14 amino acids. Germline V gene lookup returns CDR1 SGHVS and CDR2 FNYEAQ. The CDR3 region is CASSLRDGNTEAFF. CDR3 nucleotides: TGTGCCAGCAGCCTAAGGGACGGTAACACTGAAGCTTTCTTT. Looking up the rest from reference TRBV7-6 and TRBJ1-1 gives the full variable domain: GAGVSQSPRYKVTKRGQDVALRCDPISGHVSLYWYRQALGQGPEFLTYFNYEAQQDKSGLPNDRFSAERPEGSISTLTIQRTEQRDSAMYRCASSLRDGNTEAFFGQGTRLTVV.

In this sample, this clonotype turned up many times. The CDR3 protein is CASSFGTGASIRGQYF. The CDR3 nucleotides are TGTGCCAGCAGTTTCGGGACAGGAGCGTCAATACGAGGGCAGTACTTC. The V and J genes are TRBV28 and TRBJ2-7; 8 bases align to TRBD1. The CDR3 runs 16 residues. V lost 3 bases, J lost 9 bases, and 16 bases stayed unmatched. The germline V gene encodes CDR1 MDHEN and CDR2 SYDVKM. Combining the CDR3 with reference TRBV28 and TRBJ2-7 gives the whole variable domain DVKVTQSSRYLVKRTGEKVFLECVQDMDHENMFWYRQDPGLGLRLIYFSYDVKMKEKGDIPEGYSVSREKKERFSLILESASTNQTSMYLCASSFGTGASIRGQYFGPGTRLTVT.